A single sample is the source of the 24 T cell receptor beta chains below, sequenced in a study of cytomegalovirus exposure and HLA in healthy donors. The PCR employed 60 Vbeta primers together with 13 Jbeta primers. Using immunoSEQ multiplex PCR, the repertoire was profiled, and TCRdb retains in-frame clones only, with some absent. The top ten clones hold roughly 1.9% of a sample with 150,000 to 200,000 clones, around nine tenths of them seen once. Sequencing used PBMCs. These TCRs come from a woman younger than 30 in good health and CMV-seronegative.

This chain links TRBV7-9 with TRBJ2-1; unclear D gene. The ends were cut back, 6 bases at V and 6 bases at J, with 3 bases in the middle. Germline V CDR1 and CDR2: SEHNR, FQNEAQ (reference sequence). CDR3 length: 10 amino acids. CDR3 loop: CASSRNEQFF. The CDR3 DNA sequence: TGTGCCAGCAGTCGCAATGAGCAGTTCTTC.

V gene TRBV10-3 combines with J gene TRBJ2-2; 12 nucleotides line up with TRBD2. The CDR3 runs to 17 residues. Germline V gives CDR1 ENHRY, CDR2 SYGVKD. V shed 2 bases and J 1 base; nucleotides not matched to a gene: 2. The CDR3 DNA reads as TGTGCCATCAGTGAGACTAGCGGGGGGCGGAACACCGGGGAGCTGTTTTTT. It translates to CAISETSGGRNTGELFF.

This clone has only a few counts. This rearrangement joins TRBV18 to TRBJ2-3; 7 nucleotides line up with TRBD2. V shed 4 bases and J 1 base; nucleotides not matched to a gene: 5. The CDR3 sequence is 15 residues long. Per germline, CDR1 KGHSH and CDR2 LQKENI. Written as DNA, the CDR3 is TGTGCCAGCTCACAAGGGCTAGCGGGCACAGATACGCAGTATTTT. Translated, it gives CASSQGLAGTDTQYF. The variable domain in full, with the rest retrieved from reference TRBV18 and TRBJ2-3, is NAGVMQNPRHLVRRRGQEARLRCSPMKGHSHVYWYRQLPEEGLKFMVYLQKENIIDESGMPKERFSAEFPKEGPSILRIQQVVRGDSAAYFCASSQGLAGTDTQYFGPGTRLTVL.

The gene calls are TRBV6-5 and TRBJ1-2; D gene unclear. Germline-derived CDR1 and CDR2 are MNHEY and SVGAGI. The CDR3 covers 13 residues. Trimming shortened V by 6 bases and J by 6 bases, and 14 bases separated the two germline ends. CDR3 loop: CASSSFAGHGYTF. The CDR3 DNA is TGTGCCAGCAGCTCTTTCGCCGGTCATGGCTACACCTTC.

J is TRBJ1-6 and V is TRBV28; TRBD1 is a possible D gene (6 bases). The CDR3 is made up of 11 amino acids. Germline V CDR1 and CDR2: MDHEN, SYDVKM. Between the trimmed V and J ends, which lost 10 bases and 7 bases, there was a span of 8 bases. The CDR3 sequence: CATGANSPLHF. In DNA form, the CDR3 reads TGTGCCACAGGGGCCAATTCACCCCTCCACTTT.

V usage is TRBV29-1 and J usage is TRBJ2-7; perhaps TRBD1 as D (7 bases). The germline CDR1 and CDR2 sequences are SQVTM and ANQGSEA. This CDR3 has 16 residues. The V end was cut by 2 bases, the J end by 1 base, with 18 bases between. CDR3 in amino acids: CSVELEGANLSYEQYF. The CDR3 nucleotides read TGCAGCGTTGAATTGGAGGGGGCAAACCTTTCCTACGAGCAGTACTTC.

A few counts support this clone. The rearrangement links TRBV6-1 to TRBJ2-7, with 11 bases that match TRBD1. J was trimmed by 3 bases and V by 7 bases; bases with no gene match: 8. Germline CDR1 and CDR2: MNHNS and SASEGT. CDR3 size: 15 residues. CDR3 bases: TGTGCCAGCACCACCGGGACAGGGGGATACTACGAGCAGTACTTC. Translated, it gives CASTTGTGGYYEQYF.

This clone was seen only a few times. DNA of the CDR3: TGTGCCAGCAGCTTAGACAGGGTAATTTTCTCCTACGAGCAGTACTTC. Amino acids: CASSLDRVIFSYEQYF. The chain uses TRBV7-2 and TRBJ2-7; D may be TRBD1 (6 bases). Germline lookup yields CDR1 SGHTA and CDR2 FQGNSA. CDR3 length equals 16 residues. V lost 1 base and J lost 0, with 13 bases in between.

V usage is TRBV5-6 and J usage is TRBJ2-5; D not certain. The CDR3 runs 13 residues. Between the trimmed V and J ends, which lost 2 bases and 7 bases, there was a span of 12 bases. Germline lookup yields CDR1 SGHDT and CDR2 YYEEEE. The CDR3 DNA is TGTGCCAGCAGCTTCACCGCTATTGCGACCCAGTACTTC. Translated, it gives CASSFTAIATQYF.

J is TRBJ2-1 and V is TRBV30; 8 bases line up with TRBD1. Germline CDR1 is GTSNPN and CDR2 is SVGIG (reference sequence). The CDR3 is 15 residues long. V dropped 3 bases and J dropped 6; count of bases not matched to a gene: 10. The CDR3 DNA reads as TGTGCCTGGAGCCCCGGGACAGGCCTCGTCAATGAGCAGTTCTTC. It specifies CAWSPGTGLVNEQFF.

The chain recombines TRBV5-4 with TRBJ1-2; D is perhaps TRBD1 (6 bases). V shed 4 bases and J shed 5 bases, with 15 bases lying between them. The length of the CDR3 is 14 residues. Germline V gives CDR1 SGHNT, CDR2 YYREEE (reference sequence). The CDR3 loop is CASSRGQSLYGYTF. The DNA for the CDR3 is TGTGCCAGCAGCCGAGGACAGTCGCTATATGGCTACACCTTC.

The chain combines TRBV11-2 with TRBJ2-7, with D perhaps TRBD2 (7 bases). Germline CDR1 SGHAT, CDR2 FQNNGV. V lost 5 bases and J 2 bases, leaving 16 bases between the germline ends. This CDR3 spans 15 amino acids. DNA of the CDR3: TGTGCCAGCAGCCACAGGGAGGGAGGGGCCTACGAGCAGTACTTC. This gives the protein CASSHREGGAYEQYF.

CDR3 in amino acids: CASRTGTGSYEQYF. In nucleotides, the CDR3 is TGTGCCAGCAGAACCGGGACAGGGTCCTACGAGCAGTACTTC. This chain joins TRBV7-9 and TRBJ2-7; 9 positions match TRBD1. CDR1 is SEHNR, CDR2 FQNEAQ, per germline (reference sequence). The CDR3 is 14 residues long. The V and J ends lost 6 bases and 1 base, in that order; junction bases with no gene match: 4.

This clone appeared once. V and J are TRBV6-5 and TRBJ2-1; 9 bases map to TRBD2. CDR1 MNHEY and CDR2 SVGAGI come from the germline V gene. CDR3 size: 11 residues. The V and J ends lost 6 bases and 12 bases, in that order; junction bases with no gene match: 3. The CDR3 loop is CASREGLAQFF. Here the CDR3 DNA reads TGTGCCAGCAGGGAGGGACTAGCGCAGTTCTTC.

This clone appeared a single time. The genes are TRBV5-1 and TRBJ1-2; D might be TRBD1 (5 bases). Trimming took 4 bases from V and 1 from J, leaving 14 bases between them. The CDR3 runs 15 residues. Germline V gene lookup returns CDR1 SGHRS and CDR2 YFSETQ. The CDR3 DNA reads TGCGCCAGCAGCCCTGGGGCCAGGCATAACTATGGCTACACCTTC. It codes for CASSPGARHNYGYTF.

The chain has TRBV6-1 and TRBJ1-5, with 7 bases identical to TRBD1. Germline V gene data show CDR1 as MNHNS and CDR2 as SASEGT. The V gene end was trimmed by 8 bases and the J gene end by 4 bases; junction bases not matched to a gene: 8. The CDR3 is 14 residues long. DNA of the CDR3: TGTGCCAGCGGGGGGCCAGGGGGGAATCAGCCCCAGCATTTT. Translating gives CASGGPGGNQPQHF.

The genes are TRBV7-2 and TRBJ2-1, with TRBD2 as a possible D gene (7 bases). The V and J ends lost 2 bases and 8 bases respectively, with 13 bases between them. The CDR3 contains 14 residues. The germline CDR1 and CDR2 sequences are SGHTA and FQGNSA. CDR3 in DNA: TGTGCCAGCAGCTTAAGTGGGGGGGGCTATGAGCAGTTCTTC. It specifies CASSLSGGGYEQFF.

The CDR3 reads CSVEEWAGGGGELFF. CDR3 DNA: TGCAGCGTTGAAGAATGGGCTGGGGGGGGCGGGGAGCTGTTTTTT. The rearrangement uses TRBV29-1 and TRBJ2-2, with 7 bases matching TRBD2. CDR1 and CDR2 from the germline V gene are SQVTM and ANQGSEA. The ends lost 0 bases at V and 7 bases at J; junction bases unmatched: 8. The CDR3 runs 15 residues.

The rearrangement uses TRBV10-3 and TRBJ2-7, with 7 bases that match TRBD1. CDR1 ENHRY and CDR2 SYGVKD come from the germline V gene. The trim removed 6 bases at V and 2 bases at J, leaving 10 bases unmatched. This CDR3 has 15 residues. CDR3 coding DNA: TGTGCCATCAGCAACCCCGGGACAGCTACCTACGAGCAGTACTTC. Translated: CAISNPGTATYEQYF.

This CDR3 is CASSPLPGTGISEQYF. Written as DNA, the CDR3 is TGCGCCAGCAGCCCGCTGCCCGGGACAGGGATTTCCGAGCAGTACTTC. V is TRBV5-1 and J is TRBJ2-7; 9 nucleotides agree with TRBD1. V dropped 4 bases and J dropped 6; count of bases not matched to a gene: 14. This CDR3 has 16 amino acids. Germline CDR1 SGHRS, CDR2 YFSETQ.

The chain links TRBV18 to TRBJ2-5; D ambiguous. Deletions cut 2 bases from V and 0 bases from J, with 4 bases between. The CDR3 totals 13 residues. Germline CDR1 and CDR2: KGHSH and LQKENI. CDR3 nucleotides: TGTGCCAGCTCACCAGCGAACCAAGAGACCCAGTACTTC. Translated, it gives CASSPANQETQYF.

This chain links TRBV29-1 with TRBJ2-7; a possible D gene is TRBD1 (6 bases). The CDR3 is made up of 14 amino acids. Deletions cut 6 bases from V and 0 bases from J, with 15 bases between. Germline V gene data show CDR1 as SQVTM and CDR2 as ANQGSEA. CDR3 DNA: TGCAGCGTCCAGGGGATACGGAGCTCCTACGAGCAGTACTTC. Translating it yields CSVQGIRSSYEQYF.

This sequence joins TRBV7-6 and TRBJ1-5; D is perhaps TRBD1 (6 bases). CDR1 and CDR2 (germline): SGHVS, FNYEAQ. The V end was cut by 3 bases, the J end by 5 bases, with 14 bases between. There are 15 residues in the CDR3. CDR3 nucleotides: TGTGCCAGCAGCTTCAGACAGGAATTCGATCAGCCCCAGCATTTT. It specifies CASSFRQEFDQPQHF.

J is TRBJ2-1 and V is TRBV11-3; D possibly corresponds to TRBD1 (5 bases). Looked up from germline, CDR1 is SGHNT and CDR2 is YENEEA. V dropped 0 bases and J dropped 3 bases, with 18 bases sitting between them. The CDR3 loop spans 18 amino acids. DNA for the CDR3: TGTGCCAGCAGCTTAGAGCAGGGAAGTACGTACGTCTACAATGAGCAGTTCTTC. It is translated as CASSLEQGSTYVYNEQFF.